This T cell receptor (beta chain) derives from a study of cytomegalovirus exposure and HLA in healthy donors. At the level of the study: An earlier analysis identified fewer than 130 million unique TCR beta sequences in some 170 million T cells. Of the donors genotyped, 398 in all, 75% to 85% fell in the Caucasian-associated ancestry cluster.

A multiplex PCR was run with 60 Vbeta primers and 13 Jbeta primers. Assay used: immunoSEQ multiplex PCR; TCRdb lists only in-frame clones, some missing. This table holds about 150,000 clones. Notes on this clone: Its antigen remains unknown.

Study-wide results and caveats: When analyzed later, the rates of TCR association showed variation by HLA locus, with DRB1 the most and HLA-C the fewest. Another analysis was done later, and it associated more than 15,000 TCR beta sequences with HLA alleles at 0.05 false discovery rate.

The CDR3 has 17 residues. Per the germline V gene, CDR1 is MNHEY and CDR2 is SMNVEV (reference sequence). The V and J ends lost 5 bases and 2 bases, in that order; junction bases with no gene match: 10. The chain uses TRBV27 and TRBJ2-5, with 11 bases aligning to TRBD2. The TCR originated in a woman in her forties or fifties in good health and CMV-seronegative. Source material: PBMCs. The CDR3 nucleotides read TGTGCCAGCAGTCCGACGGGACTAGCGGATCCGCAAGAGACCCAGTACTTC. Its translation: CASSPTGLADPQETQYF.